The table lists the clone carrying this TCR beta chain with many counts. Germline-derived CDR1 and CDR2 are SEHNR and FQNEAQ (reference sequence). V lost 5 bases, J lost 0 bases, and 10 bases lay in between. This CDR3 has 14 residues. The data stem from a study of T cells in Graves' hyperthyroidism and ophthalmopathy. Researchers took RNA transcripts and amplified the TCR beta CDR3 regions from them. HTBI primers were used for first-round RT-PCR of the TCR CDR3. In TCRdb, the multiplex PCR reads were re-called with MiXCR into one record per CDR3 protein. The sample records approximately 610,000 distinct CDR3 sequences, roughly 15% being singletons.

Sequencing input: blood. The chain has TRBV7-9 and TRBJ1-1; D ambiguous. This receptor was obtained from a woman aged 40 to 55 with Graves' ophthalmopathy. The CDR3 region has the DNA TGTGCCAGCAGCCAAACCACACTGAACACTGAAGCTTTCTTT. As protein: CASSQTTLNTEAFF.